This T cell receptor (beta chain) originates from a study of cytomegalovirus exposure and HLA in healthy donors. Germline V gene lookup returns CDR1 SGHAT and CDR2 FQNNGV. V was shortened by 5 bases and J by 7 bases, with 24 bases between the two germline ends. This CDR3 contains 16 residues. 60 Vbeta and 13 Jbeta primers were used in PCR. The assay was immunoSEQ multiplex PCR, and TCRdb's table has in-frame clones only and misses some. This listing includes approximately 47,000 clones. This receptor was identified in a male donor in good health and CMV-seronegative. The chain carries TRBV11-2 and TRBJ2-7; D might be TRBD2 (7 bases). Sequenced material: PBMCs. CDR3 region: CASSAGLGGAQREQYF. The CDR3 DNA reads TGTGCCAGCAGCGCGGGGTTGGGGGGGGCGCAGAGGGAGCAGTACTTC.